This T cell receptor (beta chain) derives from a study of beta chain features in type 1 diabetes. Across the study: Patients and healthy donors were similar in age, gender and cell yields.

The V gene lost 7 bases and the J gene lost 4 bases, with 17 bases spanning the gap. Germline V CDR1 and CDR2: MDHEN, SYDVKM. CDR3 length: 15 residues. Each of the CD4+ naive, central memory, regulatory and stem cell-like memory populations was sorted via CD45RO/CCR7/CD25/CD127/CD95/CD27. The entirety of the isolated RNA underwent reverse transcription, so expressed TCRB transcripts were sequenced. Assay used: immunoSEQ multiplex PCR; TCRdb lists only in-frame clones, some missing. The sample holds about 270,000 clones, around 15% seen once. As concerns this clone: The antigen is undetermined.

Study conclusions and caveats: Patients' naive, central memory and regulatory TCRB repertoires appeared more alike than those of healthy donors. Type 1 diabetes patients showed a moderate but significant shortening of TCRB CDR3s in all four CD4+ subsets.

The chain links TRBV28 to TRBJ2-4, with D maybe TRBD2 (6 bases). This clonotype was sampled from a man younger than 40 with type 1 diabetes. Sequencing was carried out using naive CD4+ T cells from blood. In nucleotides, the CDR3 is TGTGCCAGCACCGACCACGGAGGGGCTAAAAACATTCAGTACTTC. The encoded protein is CASTDHGGAKNIQYF.